These T cell receptor beta chains were read from a single sample in a study of radiotherapy plus CTLA-4 blockade in lung cancer. Produced via immunoSEQ multiplex PCR; TCRdb's table is partial and in-frame only. The table includes tens of thousands of clones, roughly 81% detected once. The specimen comprised peripheral blood, sampled from a patient treated with radiotherapy plus ipilimumab. These receptors all come from a human donor with non-small cell lung cancer whose response to radiotherapy plus ipilimumab could not be evaluated. CDR3s include the opening cysteine and the closing phenylalanine or tryptophan. A D gene is named only where the DNA matches it firmly. Size is omitted from some rows. Given values are once, few, many or a class for expanded clones.

j_call cdr3_length d_call v_call clone_size cdr3_aa cdr3_nt
TRBJ1-2 15 NA TRBV30 NA CAWSVAGRTSYGYTF TGTGCCTGGAGTGTAGCGGGACGGACTAGCTATGGCTACACCTTC
TRBJ2-7 13 NA TRBV25-1 NA CASSEYRTCEQYF TGTGCCAGCAGTGAATACAGAACCTGCGAGCAGTACTTC
TRBJ2-1 16 NA TRBV7-8 NA CASSFYTGFAYNEQFF TGTGCCAGCAGCTTCTATACAGGGTTTGCCTACAATGAGCAGTTCTTC
TRBJ2-3 16 NA TRBV2 NA CASSSSGGLRTDTQYF TGTGCCAGCAGTTCCTCAGGGGGGCTGCGGACAGATACGCAGTATTTT
TRBJ2-1 14 TRBD2 TRBV30 few CAWGRLAGNNEQFF TGTGCCTGGGGCAGGCTAGCGGGAAACAATGAGCAGTTCTTC
TRBJ1-2 14 NA TRBV5-5 NA CASSTPGGAEGYTF TGTGCCAGCAGCACACCGGGGGGGGCGGAAGGCTACACCTTC
TRBJ2-7 14 NA TRBV7-3 NA CASSLAGGVYEQYF TGTGCCAGCAGCTTAGCTGGGGGCGTCTACGAGCAGTACTTC
TRBJ2-7 14 TRBD1 TRBV4-3 NA CASSQDSRGYEQYF TGCGCCAGCAGCCAAGATTCCAGGGGGTACGAGCAGTACTTC
TRBJ2-7 13 TRBD2 TRBV29-1 few CSVRTSGSHEQYF TGCAGCGTAAGGACTAGCGGGAGCCACGAGCAGTACTTC
TRBJ2-3 15 TRBD1 TRBV4-2 NA CASSQPGQGSDTQYF TGTGCCAGCAGCCAGCCGGGACAGGGATCAGATACGCAGTATTTT
TRBJ2-4 15 TRBD1 TRBV19 few CASSGRTGAKNIQYF TGTGCCAGTAGTGGCCGGACAGGGGCCAAAAACATTCAGTACTTC
TRBJ2-4 15 NA TRBV5-5 NA CASSAREGAKNIQYF TGTGCCAGCAGCGCGCGAGAGGGAGCCAAAAACATTCAGTACTTC
TRBJ1-1 10 NA TRBV29-1 NA CSGMNTEAFF TGCAGCGGTATGAACACTGAAGCTTTCTTT
TRBJ2-1 14 NA TRBV7-3 NA CASSFGESYNEQFF TGTGCCAGCAGCTTCGGGGAATCCTACAATGAGCAGTTCTTC
TRBJ2-1 14 TRBD1 TRBV28 NA CASSFARTTGSLFF TGTGCCAGCAGTTTCGCCAGAACGACAGGGAGTCTGTTCTTC